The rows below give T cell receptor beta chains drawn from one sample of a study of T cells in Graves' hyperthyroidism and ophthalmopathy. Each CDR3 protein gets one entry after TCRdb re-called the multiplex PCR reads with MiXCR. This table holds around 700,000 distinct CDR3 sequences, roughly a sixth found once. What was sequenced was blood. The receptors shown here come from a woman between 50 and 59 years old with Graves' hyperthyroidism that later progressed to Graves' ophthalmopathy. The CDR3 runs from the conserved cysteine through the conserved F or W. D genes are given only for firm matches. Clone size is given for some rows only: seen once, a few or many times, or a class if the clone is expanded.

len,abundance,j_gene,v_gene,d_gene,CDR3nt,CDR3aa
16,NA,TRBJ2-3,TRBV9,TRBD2,TGTGCCAGCAGCGCGACCGGGACTACCGCAGGGGATACGCAGTATTTT,CASSATGTTAGDTQYF
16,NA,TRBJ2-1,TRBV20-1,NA,TGCAGTGCTACCCAGGGACGGGGCCTCTCCCACAATGAGCAGTTCTTC,CSATQGRGLSHNEQFF
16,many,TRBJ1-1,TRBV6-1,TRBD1,TGTGCCAGCAGTGTGGGGACAGGGGGGGTTTTCACTGAAGCTTTCTTT,CASSVGTGGVFTEAFF
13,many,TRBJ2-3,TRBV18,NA,TGTGCCAGCTCACCAAAGGCCCGGGATACGCAGTATTTT,CASSPKARDTQYF
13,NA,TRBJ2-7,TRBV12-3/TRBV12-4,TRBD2,TGTACCAGCAGTCGCGGGGGGGCCTACGAGCAGTACTTC,CTSSRGGAYEQYF
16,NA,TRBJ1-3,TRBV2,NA,TGTGCCAGCACTGAGCTTCAACCTCACTCTGGAAACACCATATATTTT,CASTELQPHSGNTIYF
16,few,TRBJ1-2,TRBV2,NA,TGTGCCAGCAACATCCGGGGGGACGGTGCGGGGTATGGCTACACCTTC,CASNIRGDGAGYGYTF
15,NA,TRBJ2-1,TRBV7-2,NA,TGTGCCAGCAGCAGTGATTCCGGGTTTTACAATGAGCAGTTCTTC,CASSSDSGFYNEQFF
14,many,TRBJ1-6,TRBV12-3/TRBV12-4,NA,TGTGCCAGCAGTCGGGACGGCTATAATTCACCCCTCCACTTT,CASSRDGYNSPLHF
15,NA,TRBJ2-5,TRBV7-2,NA,TGTGCCAGCAGCTGGGGGGGGCAGAACCAAGAGACCCAGTACTTC,CASSWGGQNQETQYF
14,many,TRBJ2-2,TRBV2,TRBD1,TGTGCGAGACAGGGAGTGGCGAACACCGGGGAGCTGTTTTTT,CARQGVANTGELFF
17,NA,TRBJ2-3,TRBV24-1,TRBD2,TGTGCCACCAGAACAACCAAACTAGCGGGGGTTTCAGATACGCAGTATTTT,CATRTTKLAGVSDTQYF
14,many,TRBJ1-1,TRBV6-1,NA,TGTGCCAGCAGGCTTACCTGGGGTAACACTGAAGCTTTCTTT,CASRLTWGNTEAFF